The text below deals with one T cell receptor beta chain. The antigen is not known. The source of the sample is a study of neoadjuvant nivolumab and ipilimumab in lung cancer. Study-wide points: TCR receptors were sequenced in few samples. Only two of four nivolumab-treated tumors gained richness and clonality by surgery. TCR richness and clonality were higher in tumors than adjacent uninvolved lung. Higher pretherapy blood TCR richness went with higher resected-tumor richness.

The method was immunoSEQ multiplex PCR; TCRdb's version includes in-frame clones alone and lacks a portion of them. The table lists around 2,000 clones, over 65% of them singletons, with roughly 9.1% in the top ten. Germline loops: CDR1 MNHNS, CDR2 SASEGT. This CDR3 is 14 amino acids long. V lost 6 bases to trimming and J lost 1 base, with 12 bases between them. Sample: adjacent normal lung tissue, taken after neoadjuvant nivolumab, alone or with ipilimumab, at or shortly before surgery. The sequence was obtained from an adult with non-small cell lung cancer. The chain is built from TRBV6-1 and TRBJ1-1, with D hard to call. The CDR3 spells CASRVEPRNTEAFF. The CDR3 DNA sequence: TGTGCCAGCAGGGTCGAGCCCCGGAACACTGAAGCTTTCTTT.